Included here is one TCR beta chain sequence, with context. Its antigen is not identified. The CDR3 extends over 13 amino acids. Germline CDR1 is SGHRS and CDR2 is YFSETQ. TCRdb reanalyzed the 5' RACE reads and collapses them to one entry per CDR3 protein, without DNA. Across 550,000 to 600,000 distinct CDR3 sequences, the top ten clones capture around 4% of the sample. These data originate in a study of T cells expressing NK-cell markers. Study-wide context: Sorted CD3+CD56+NKG2C+, CD3+CD56+NKG2C- and CD3+CD56-NKG2C+ T cells provided the TCR beta repertoires. Regarding the study as a whole: These clonotypes also led the CD3+CD56-NKG2C+ fraction in a handful of donors.

This chain uses TRBV5-1 with TRBJ1-4. The source is a young man in good health. The source material was blood T cells: a sorted CD56 or NKG2C T cell subset, CD4+ or CD8+ T cells, or bulk PBMC T cells (not recorded which). The CDR3 sequence is CASSTVVGEKLFF.